The present T cell receptor (beta chain) was sequenced within a study of blood T cells in healthy people across ages. General study results and limits: There was a strong correlation between TCR beta diversity and naive T cell percentage.

On this clonotype: Its antigen remains unknown.

V dropped 2 bases and J dropped 7 bases, with 20 bases sitting between them. CDR1 and CDR2 (germline): SGHAT, FQNNGV. This CDR3 has 16 amino acids. The authors ran a second PCR of roughly 6 to 11 cycles using a sample-barcoded 5' primer and a J-beta primer mix. MiXCR was run by TCRdb on the 5' RACE reads, yielding one entry per CDR3 protein. The profile covers roughly 1.6 million distinct CDR3 sequences, with about 35% appearing a single time and about 10% taken by the ten largest. The source of this sequence is a woman aged 25-40 years in good health. Sequencing was done on a sample of blood. The rearrangement uses TRBV11-2 and TRBJ2-5; D gene uncertain. The CDR3 DNA reads TGTGCCAGCAGCTTAAGCCCCTGGACGTCTTGGGGGACCCAGTACTTC. Its protein product is CASSLSPWTSWGTQYF.